This TCR beta chain was recovered during a study of blood T cell repertoires in COVID-19. Repertoires were generated with immunoSEQ multiplex PCR, while TCRdb's copy carries only in-frame clones and drops some. The sample shows 200,000 or so clones, around 88% of them seen only once. Sequenced sample: PBMCs or T cells enriched from blood (not recorded which). The TCR comes from a woman aged 40 to 55 with acute COVID-19.

CDR3 loop: CASGSYRVTNTYGYTF. Here the CDR3 DNA reads TGTGCTAGTGGTTCCTACAGGGTAACTAACACCTATGGCTACACCTTC. V gene TRBV12-5 combines with J gene TRBJ1-2, with D perhaps TRBD1 (6 bases). The CDR3 sequence is 16 residues long. Trimming shortened V by 4 bases and J by 4 bases, and 19 bases separated the two germline ends. Germline CDR1 reads LGHNT; CDR2 reads FRNRAP.